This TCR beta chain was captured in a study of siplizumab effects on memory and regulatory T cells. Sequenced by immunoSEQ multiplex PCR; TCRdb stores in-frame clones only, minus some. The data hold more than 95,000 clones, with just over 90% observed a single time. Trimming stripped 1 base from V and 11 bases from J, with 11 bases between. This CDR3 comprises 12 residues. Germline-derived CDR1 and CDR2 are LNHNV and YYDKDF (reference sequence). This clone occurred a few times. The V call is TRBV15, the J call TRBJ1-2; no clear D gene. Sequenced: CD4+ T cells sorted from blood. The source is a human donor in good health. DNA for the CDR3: TGTGCCACCAGCAGAGGTGGAACCACGTACACCTTC. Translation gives CATSRGGTTYTF.